This T cell receptor (beta chain) was profiled in a study of blood T cell repertoires in COVID-19. The CDR3 loop spans 19 amino acids. Germline V gene sequence: CDR1 KGHSH, CDR2 LQKENI. Trimming cost V 2 bases and J 3 bases; bases outside gene matches: 14. Measured with immunoSEQ multiplex PCR; TCRdb has only the in-frame clones, and not every one. Of about 400,000 clones in the sample, roughly 87% were seen once. The V call is TRBV18, the J call TRBJ1-2, with 11 bases fitting TRBD1. This sequence originates from a woman aged 40-49 years with acute COVID-19. What was sequenced was PBMCs or T cells enriched from blood (not recorded which). This CDR3 reads CASSPSPGTGGTGDYGYTF. DNA of the CDR3: TGTGCCAGCTCACCATCACCCGGGACAGGGGGAACGGGGGACTATGGCTACACCTTC.